This entry lists 8 T cell receptor beta chains sequenced from one sample in a study of CD8+ T cells in alopecia areata. RNA, once extracted, was reverse transcribed into cDNA for use as the sequencing template. Sequencing used immunoSEQ multiplex PCR; TCRdb keeps in-frame clones, though not all of them. Found here are 150,000 to 200,000 clones, 63% of them singletons; the top ten hold roughly 1.7%. The source was CD4+ T cells sorted from blood, collected at week 0. The source is a human donor with alopecia areata.

This clone was observed a handful of times. The chain is built from TRBV20-1 and TRBJ2-7; 7 nucleotides line up with TRBD1. The CDR3 is 10 amino acids. Germline-derived CDR1 and CDR2 are DFQATT and SNEGSKA (reference sequence). The trim removed 5 bases at V and 6 bases at J, leaving 1 base unmatched. In DNA form, the CDR3 reads TGCAGTGCTTACAGGGGCGAGCAGTACTTC. Its protein is CSAYRGEQYF.

The chain recombines TRBV27 with TRBJ2-1; 9 nucleotides line up with TRBD2. The CDR3 contains 15 residues. Germline assignment: CDR1 MNHEY and CDR2 SMNVEV (reference sequence). The J segment lost 9 bases and the V segment lost 3 bases, leaving 9 bases of the junction unmatched. In DNA form, the CDR3 reads TGTGCCAGCAGTTTGGGGCTAGCGGGGCTCCCTGAGCAGTTCTTC. Translation gives CASSLGLAGLPEQFF.

This clone has only a few counts. The chain links TRBV29-1 to TRBJ2-3; TRBD2 matches at 10 bases. The ends lost 7 bases at V and 6 bases at J; junction bases unmatched: 16. The CDR3 has 16 residues. Germline CDR1 SQVTM, CDR2 ANQGSEA. In DNA form, the CDR3 reads TGCAGCGCCCCCCCTCTTCTAGCGGGGGTAGCGGATACGCAGTATTTT. Protein: CSAPPLLAGVADTQYF.

The chain recombines TRBV29-1 with TRBJ2-5; D possibly corresponds to TRBD1 (5 bases). CDR3 size: 14 residues. CDR1 and CDR2 (germline): SQVTM, ANQGSEA. V was clipped by 8 bases and J by 2 bases, with 18 bases between them. CDR3 in DNA: TGCAGCCTCAGGCAGGGCCTGGGACAAGAGACCCAGTACTTC. It encodes CSLRQGLGQETQYF. The full variable domain, its missing parts supplied by reference TRBV29-1 and TRBJ2-5, is SAVISQKPSRDICQRGTSLTIQCQVDSQVTMMFWYRQQPGQSLTLIATANQGSEATYESGFVIDKFPISRPNLTFSTLTVSNMSPEDSSIYLCSLRQGLGQETQYFGPGTRLLVL.

V gene TRBV28 combines with J gene TRBJ1-5; possible D gene TRBD1, 6 bases. The CDR3 covers 16 residues. V was shortened by 5 bases and J by 4 bases, with 18 bases between the two germline ends. Germline loops: CDR1 MDHEN, CDR2 SYDVKM. CDR3 nucleotide sequence: TGTGCCAGCAGTACCGCGGGGGGGGCGACGAATCAGCCCCAGCATTTT. Its translation is CASSTAGGATNQPQHF.

For the CDR3, the DNA is TGTGCCAGCAGCGTAGCCCCCAGTAGCACAGATACGCAGTATTTT. This gives the protein CASSVAPSSTDTQYF. J is TRBJ2-3 and V is TRBV9; D is unresolved. The germline V and J ends were trimmed by 0 bases and 0 bases, with 8 bases remaining between them. This CDR3 is 15 amino acids long. The germline gives CDR1 SGDLS, CDR2 YYNGEE.

The rearrangement links TRBV7-8 to TRBJ2-4; a possible D gene is TRBD2 (7 bases). CDR1 and CDR2 from the germline V gene are SGHVS and FQNEAQ. Trimming removed 5 bases at V and 6 bases at J, with 17 bases between. This CDR3 contains 15 residues. CDR3 sequence (DNA): TGTGCCAGCAGCCGAATCCCAGGGGAGGGAAACATTCAGTACTTC. Translating gives CASSRIPGEGNIQYF. Full variable domain (rest looked up from reference TRBV7-8 and TRBJ2-4): GAGVSQSPRYKVAKRGQDVALRCDPISGHVSLFWYQQALGQGPEFLTYFQNEAQLDKSGLPSDRFFAERPEGSVSTLKIQRTQQEDSAVYLCASSRIPGEGNIQYFGAGTRLSVL.

As DNA, the CDR3 is TGTGCCACCAGCAGAGATCCCAGGGATCGAAATTCACCCCTCCACTTT. This codes for CATSRDPRDRNSPLHF. The chain combines TRBV15 with TRBJ1-6; weak D call: TRBD1 (5 bases). CDR1 is LNHNV and CDR2 is YYDKDF in the germline V gene (reference sequence). Trimming left V 0 bases short and J 7 bases short, with 13 bases between. The CDR3 is 16 amino acids.